Presented here are 18 T cell receptor beta chains from one specimen sequenced in a study of cytomegalovirus exposure and HLA in healthy donors. With 60 Vbeta and 13 Jbeta primers, the PCR was carried out. The assay was immunoSEQ multiplex PCR, and TCRdb's table has in-frame clones only and misses some. The sample lists 150,000 or so clones; more than 70% were seen once. The sequencing input was PBMCs. These receptors originate from a man between 18 and 29 years old in good health and CMV-seropositive.

The genes are TRBV2 and TRBJ2-1, with D maybe TRBD2 (6 bases). This CDR3 has 15 amino acids. Germline V lookup: CDR1 SNHLY, CDR2 FYNNEI. V gave up 4 bases and J gave up 6 bases, with 16 bases separating them. CDR3 residues: CASSVLADYSNEQFF. CDR3 sequence (DNA): TGTGCCAGCAGTGTGTTAGCGGACTATTCCAATGAGCAGTTCTTC.

The chain combines TRBV7-2 with TRBJ2-7; 10 bases line up with TRBD2. Looked up from germline, CDR1 is SGHTA and CDR2 is FQGNSA. The CDR3 runs to 16 residues. The junction had 9 bases not matched to a gene; V was cut back by 1 base and J by 6 bases. The DNA of the CDR3 is TGTGCCAGCAGCTTAGGCCCTCTAGCGGGAGTCGGCGAGCAGTACTTC. Translated: CASSLGPLAGVGEQYF.

The rearrangement uses TRBV7-2 and TRBJ2-7; D perhaps matches TRBD2 (6 bases). Per the germline V gene, CDR1 is SGHTA and CDR2 is FQGNSA. This CDR3 is built from 15 residues. V was shortened by 0 bases and J by 2 bases, with 11 bases between the two germline ends. CDR3 sequence (DNA): TGTGCCAGCAGCTTAGCGCGCGGGGCACCCTACGAGCAGTACTTC. Translating it yields CASSLARGAPYEQYF.

V is TRBV5-4 and J is TRBJ1-1; 8 bases are a match to TRBD1. CDR1 is SGHNT, CDR2 YYREEE, per germline (reference sequence). V was clipped by 2 bases and J by 11 bases; unmatched bases: 5. This CDR3 contains 12 residues. The CDR3 loop is CASSLAQGAAFF. As DNA, the CDR3 is TGTGCCAGCAGCTTAGCGCAGGGGGCCGCTTTCTTT.

This chain connects TRBV28 to TRBJ2-3; tentatively, D is TRBD2 (5 bases). The CDR3 has 14 amino acids. Germline lookup yields CDR1 MDHEN and CDR2 SYDVKM. V lost 3 bases to trimming and J lost 6 bases, with 13 bases between them. DNA for the CDR3: TGTGCCAGCAGTTTCGGCGGGCGTGAGGATACGCAGTATTTT. Its protein product is CASSFGGREDTQYF.

This chain links TRBV19 with TRBJ2-1; 9 bases match TRBD1. CDR1 is LNHDA, CDR2 SQIVND, per germline (reference sequence). The CDR3 totals 14 residues. Trimming cost V 6 bases and J 6 bases; bases outside gene matches: 6. The CDR3 here is CASSTGGWVNEQFF. The CDR3 region has the DNA TGTGCCAGTAGCACAGGGGGCTGGGTCAATGAGCAGTTCTTC.

This sequence joins TRBV10-3 and TRBJ2-1, with 7 bases identical to TRBD2. This CDR3 is 13 amino acids long. V was pared by 11 bases and J by 6 bases, with 10 bases of the junction left unmatched. Per the germline V gene, CDR1 is ENHRY and CDR2 is SYGVKD. CDR3 sequence reads: CAASVTGGNEQFF. CDR3 coding DNA: TGTGCCGCATCGGTGACGGGGGGCAATGAGCAGTTCTTC.

The chain uses TRBV5-8 and TRBJ2-7; 7 positions agree with TRBD2. The V gene's germline CDR1 is SGHTS and CDR2 YDEGEE. The length of the CDR3 is 17 residues. Trimming cost V 2 bases and J 6 bases; bases outside gene matches: 17. As DNA, the CDR3 is TGTGCCAGCAGCTTTTTTATTGGAGGACTAGAACAGGTCGAGCAGTACTTC. Amino acids: CASSFFIGGLEQVEQYF.

The chain links TRBV6-1 to TRBJ2-1, with TRBD2 matching 10 bases. Per the germline V gene, CDR1 is MNHNS and CDR2 is SASEGT. The CDR3 loop spans 14 amino acids. Unmatched junction bases numbered 3, after V lost 8 bases and J lost 2 bases. CDR3: CASGTSGTYNEQFF. CDR3 DNA sequence: TGTGCCAGCGGAACTAGCGGGACCTACAATGAGCAGTTCTTC.

This CDR3 is CASSLSTSGRSYEQYF. For the CDR3, the DNA is TGTGCCAGCAGTTTATCGACTAGCGGGAGGTCGTACGAGCAGTACTTC. The J gene is TRBJ2-7, the V gene TRBV27; 13 nucleotides agree with TRBD2. Trimming took 0 bases from V and 4 from J; bases not matched to a gene: 3. CDR1 is MNHEY and CDR2 is SMNVEV in the germline V gene (reference sequence). CDR3 length equals 16 residues.

The chain recombines TRBV7-9 with TRBJ1-4, with 9 bases fitting TRBD1. V shed 5 bases, J shed 8 bases, and the junction held 9 bases outside the gene matches. This CDR3 is built from 15 residues. Per germline, CDR1 SEHNR and CDR2 FQNEAQ (reference sequence). CDR3 amino acids: CASSPGDRAREKLFF. The CDR3, as DNA: TGTGCCAGCAGCCCTGGGGACAGGGCAAGGGAAAAACTGTTTTTT.

The V gene is TRBV19, the J gene TRBJ1-5; D unclear. V lost 3 bases, J lost 3 bases, and 9 bases lay in between. The CDR3 runs 14 residues. Germline V CDR1 and CDR2: LNHDA, SQIVND (reference sequence). The CDR3 DNA reads TGTGCCAGTAGTATTTTACGGGTCAATCAGCCCCAGCATTTT. Translating gives CASSILRVNQPQHF.

This chain joins TRBV4-1 and TRBJ2-1; TRBD2 agrees at 8 bases. The CDR3 sequence is 17 residues long. V shed 1 base, J shed 9 bases, and the junction held 14 bases outside the gene matches. Germline loops: CDR1 MGHRA, CDR2 YSYEKL. This CDR3 reads CASSQVSGGPLYSEQFF. Written as DNA, the CDR3 is TGCGCCAGCAGCCAAGTCTCGGGAGGGCCACTTTATAGTGAGCAGTTCTTC.

The chain combines TRBV19 with TRBJ2-7; 8 bases are a match to TRBD1. The germline gives CDR1 LNHDA, CDR2 SQIVND (reference sequence). With 6 bases clipped from V and 6 bases from J, the junction kept 10 bases outside the gene matches. The CDR3 sequence is 14 residues long. The CDR3 spells CASRSTGEPSEQYF. The CDR3, as DNA: TGTGCCAGTAGGTCGACAGGGGAGCCCTCCGAGCAGTACTTC.

This clone was seen only a few times. This sequence joins TRBV27 and TRBJ1-2; TRBD1 is a possible D gene (5 bases). Looked up from germline, CDR1 is MNHEY and CDR2 is SMNVEV (reference sequence). V was trimmed by 4 bases and J by 8 bases, leaving 20 bases between them. The CDR3 consists of 15 residues. The CDR3 here is CASSSDDSEVGGYTF. DNA of the CDR3: TGTGCCAGCAGTTCCGACGACAGTGAGGTTGGAGGCTACACCTTC.

The genes are TRBV11-2 and TRBJ2-7; TRBD1 matches 8 bases. V lost 6 bases, J lost 4 bases, and 11 bases stayed unmatched. This CDR3 has 15 residues. The germline CDR1 and CDR2 sequences are SGHAT and FQNNGV. CDR3 region: CASRTITGGVYEQYF. CDR3 DNA: TGTGCCAGCAGGACGATAACAGGGGGAGTATACGAGCAGTACTTC.

This clone was seen just once. The rearrangement links TRBV7-9 to TRBJ2-1; 8 nucleotides line up with TRBD2. Germline loops: CDR1 SEHNR, CDR2 FQNEAQ (reference sequence). CDR3 length: 15 amino acids. With 6 bases clipped from V and 4 bases from J, the junction kept 8 bases outside the gene matches. The CDR3 loop reads CASSTATSGYNEQFF. As DNA, the CDR3 is TGTGCCAGCAGTACCGCCACTAGCGGTTACAATGAGCAGTTCTTC. Supplemented by reference TRBV7-9 and TRBJ2-1, the full variable domain reads DTGVSQNPRHKITKRGQNVTFRCDPISEHNRLYWYRQTLGQGPEFLTYFQNEAQLEKSRLLSDRFSAERPKGSFSTLEIQRTEQGDSAMYLCASSTATSGYNEQFFGPGTRLTVL.

V is TRBV27 and J is TRBJ2-5; a weak D match, TRBD1 (6 bases). This CDR3 is 16 amino acids long. Per germline, CDR1 MNHEY and CDR2 SMNVEV (reference sequence). Deletions cut 4 bases from V and 3 bases from J, with 18 bases between. The CDR3 bases are TGTGCCAGCAGTTCCCTTTACTGGACAGCTGAAGAGACCCAGTACTTC. Translating gives CASSSLYWTAEETQYF.